Each of the 22 T cell receptor beta chains below was sequenced from the same sample in a study of control samples from healthy donors and cancer patients. Using immunoSEQ multiplex PCR, the repertoire was profiled, and TCRdb retains in-frame clones only, with some absent. Of 150,000 or so clones in the sample, roughly 93% were seen once. Specimen: blood. These receptors were obtained from a man aged 18 to 35 in good health.

J is TRBJ2-2 and V is TRBV7-9; no clear D. V lost 0 bases to trimming and J lost 8 bases, with 4 bases between them. CDR1 is SEHNR and CDR2 is FQNEAQ in the germline V gene (reference sequence). This CDR3 is built from 12 residues. The DNA of the CDR3 is TGTGCCAGCAGCTTAGCGGGTGGGGAGCTGTTTTTT. This gives the protein CASSLAGGELFF.

This chain uses TRBV4-1 with TRBJ2-7; D assignment may be TRBD1 or TRBD2 (5 bases each). Between the trimmed V and J ends, which lost 4 bases and 1 base, there was a span of 8 bases. The germline CDR1 and CDR2 sequences are MGHRA and YSYEKL. This CDR3 comprises 13 residues. The CDR3: CASSRGPSYEQYF. Written as DNA, the CDR3 is TGCGCCAGCAGCCGGGGACCATCCTACGAGCAGTACTTC.

The chain recombines TRBV5-4 with TRBJ1-4, with a tentative D call TRBD1 (6 bases). Germline CDR1 and CDR2: SGHNT and YYREEE (reference sequence). This CDR3 has 12 amino acids. Between the trimmed V and J ends, which lost 10 bases and 8 bases, there was a span of 15 bases. The CDR3 DNA sequence: TGTGCCCTCGGGGGGCCTAGAGAAAAACTGTTTTTT. Translated, it gives CALGGPREKLFF.

This chain links TRBV5-1 with TRBJ2-7, with unresolved D. Germline loops: CDR1 SGHRS, CDR2 YFSETQ. The length of the CDR3 is 14 residues. The V and J ends lost 0 bases and 2 bases respectively, with 9 bases between them. The CDR3 DNA reads as TGCGCCAGCAGCTTGGACCCAGGTCCCTACGAGCAGTACTTC. This codes for CASSLDPGPYEQYF.

The CDR3 reads CSVELRDSRSYEQYF. The CDR3 nucleotides are TGCAGCGTTGAACTGAGGGACAGCCGCTCCTACGAGCAGTACTTC. The gene calls are TRBV29-1 and TRBJ2-7; 7 bases are a match to TRBD1. Germline loops: CDR1 SQVTM, CDR2 ANQGSEA. V lost 2 bases to trimming and J lost 0 bases; unmatched junction nucleotides: 7. The CDR3 has 15 amino acids.

In the case of this clone: A read error may produce the germline difference seen at one junction end. The chain is built from TRBV7-7 and TRBJ1-4; no reliable D call. CDR3 size: 15 residues. Germline loops: CDR1 SSHAT, CDR2 FNYEAQ (reference sequence). The CDR3 DNA reads TGTGCTAGCAGCCCCGGACGCAAAACTAATGAAAAACTGTTTTTT. Its protein is CASSPGRKTNEKLFF.

The CDR3 protein is CASSYTSGGDEQYF. CDR3 nucleotide sequence: TGTGCCAGCAGTTACACCTCTGGAGGCGACGAGCAGTACTTC. The chain links TRBV6-5 to TRBJ2-7; D is perhaps TRBD2 (5 bases). The CDR3 length is 14 residues. The germline CDR1 and CDR2 sequences are MNHEY and SVGAGI. The V end was cut by 2 bases, the J end by 5 bases, with 13 bases between.

V usage is TRBV20-1 and J usage is TRBJ1-1; unclear D gene. Germline assignment: CDR1 DFQATT and CDR2 SNEGSKA (reference sequence). Trimming pared 3 bases from V and 7 bases from J, leaving 18 bases between. CDR3 length: 14 residues. The CDR3 spells CSASPHGRRDEAFF. Written as DNA, the CDR3 is TGCAGTGCTAGTCCCCACGGCAGACGGGATGAAGCTTTCTTT.

Regarding this clone: Given the absence of the conserved phenylalanine or tryptophan at the CDR3 end, a read error is likely. The chain carries TRBV4-1 and TRBJ1-2; 7 positions match TRBD1. From germline, CDR1 is MGHRA and CDR2 YSYEKL. This CDR3 is 15 amino acids long. The V and J ends lost 1 base and 7 bases, in that order; junction bases with no gene match: 9. The DNA of the CDR3 is TGCGCCAGCAGCCAAGGCCTAGGGGGCAGTGGTGGCTACACCCTC. The encoded protein is CASSQGLGGSGGYTL.

V and J are TRBV11-3 and TRBJ2-1; D not resolved. Trimming left V 1 base short and J 5 bases short, with 6 bases between. The CDR3 is 13 amino acids. Germline CDR1 is SGHNT and CDR2 is YENEEA. The CDR3 sequence is CASSLGGHNEQFF. CDR3 bases: TGTGCCAGCAGCTTAGGAGGCCACAATGAGCAGTTCTTC.

This chain connects TRBV5-1 to TRBJ2-1; D is unclear. The germline V gene encodes CDR1 SGHRS and CDR2 YFSETQ. CDR3 size: 13 residues. Deletions cut 0 bases from V and 7 bases from J, with 8 bases between. The CDR3 bases are TGCGCCAGCAGCTTGGGACTGCCTAATGAGCAGTTCTTC. It codes for CASSLGLPNEQFF.

The V gene is TRBV5-1, the J gene TRBJ1-1; D ambiguous. The CDR3 consists of 14 residues. V gave up 5 bases and J gave up 1 base, with 12 bases separating them. Per the germline V gene, CDR1 is SGHRS and CDR2 is YFSETQ. This CDR3 is CASRQTPGNTEAFF. CDR3 nucleotides: TGCGCCAGCAGACAAACTCCGGGGAACACTGAAGCTTTCTTT.

The rearrangement links TRBV19 to TRBJ1-1, with 10 bases that match TRBD1. The CDR3 is 15 residues long. The germline CDR1 and CDR2 sequences are LNHDA and SQIVND (reference sequence). Trimming at V came to 7 bases and at J to 3 bases, leaving 8 bases not matched to a gene. Here the CDR3 reads CASTPMGTGDTEAFF. The CDR3 DNA reads as TGTGCCAGTACCCCGATGGGGACAGGGGACACTGAAGCTTTCTTT.

V gene TRBV4-3 combines with J gene TRBJ2-1; D possibly corresponds to TRBD1 (5 bases). Germline CDR1 reads LGHNA; CDR2 reads YSLEER. Between the trimmed V and J ends, which lost 2 bases and 2 bases, there was a span of 19 bases. The CDR3 is 18 residues long. CDR3 in DNA: TGCGCCAGCAGCCAAATCTATGCTGGCAGGGAAACCTACAATGAGCAGTTCTTC. Its translation: CASSQIYAGRETYNEQFF.

The chain recombines TRBV7-3 with TRBJ2-5; D is possibly TRBD1 (6 bases). With 1 base removed from V and 4 bases from J, the gap between germline ends came to 13 bases. CDR3 length: 15 residues. Germline V gene data show CDR1 as SGHTA and CDR2 as FQGTGA. This chain's CDR3 is CASSLKLGQTETQYF. DNA of the CDR3: TGTGCCAGCAGCTTAAAACTAGGACAGACAGAGACCCAGTACTTC.

This clone came up a few times. V is TRBV30 and J is TRBJ2-6, with D hard to call. Trimming left V 1 base short and J 0 bases short, with 10 bases between. Germline V gives CDR1 GTSNPN, CDR2 SVGIG (reference sequence). This CDR3 spans 16 amino acids. In DNA, the CDR3 is TGTGCCTGGAGTGACGTCGGTCTCTCTGGGGCCAACGTCCTGACTTTC. Encoded protein: CAWSDVGLSGANVLTF.

The rearrangement joins TRBV4-1 to TRBJ1-6; D is undetermined. The CDR3 totals 19 residues. The V gene lost 1 base and the J gene lost 6 bases, with 22 bases spanning the gap. In germline, CDR1 is MGHRA, CDR2 YSYEKL. The CDR3 nucleotides read TGCGCCAGCAGCCAAGGGGTCGGAAGGGTCTCGGACGGTAATTCACCCCTCCACTTT. It translates to CASSQGVGRVSDGNSPLHF.

This chain links TRBV28 with TRBJ1-4, with D hard to call. Per the germline V gene, CDR1 is MDHEN and CDR2 is SYDVKM. Deletions cut 2 bases from V and 5 bases from J, with 6 bases between. This CDR3 spans 13 amino acids. This CDR3 is CASSLVQNEKLFF. The CDR3 region has the DNA TGTGCCAGCAGTTTAGTCCAGAATGAAAAACTGTTTTTT.

This CDR3 reads CASSITGRPSYEQYF. The CDR3 DNA is TGTGCCAGTAGTATAACTGGGCGCCCCTCCTACGAGCAGTACTTC. The genes are TRBV19 and TRBJ2-7; D gene unclear. The CDR3 covers 15 residues. Trimming cost V 2 bases and J 0 bases, with 11 bases left between them. Germline V gene data show CDR1 as LNHDA and CDR2 as SQIVND (reference sequence).

The CDR3 DNA is TGTGCCAGTGGAGAGGGGGGACGGCAGCCCCAGCATTTT. Protein product: CASGEGGRQPQHF. This chain joins TRBV19 and TRBJ1-5; D perhaps matches TRBD1 (6 bases). There are 13 residues in the CDR3. CDR1 is LNHDA and CDR2 is SQIVND in the germline V gene (reference sequence). The V end lost 8 bases, the J end lost 7 bases, and 15 bases lay between the germline ends.

This clone was counted once. J is TRBJ2-1 and V is TRBV3-1 (or the pseudogene TRBV3-2); 9 bases map to TRBD2. With 1 base clipped from V and 4 bases from J, the junction kept 14 bases outside the gene matches. CDR3 size: 19 residues. Germline V gene sequence: CDR1 LGHDT, CDR2 YNNKEL (reference sequence). DNA for the CDR3: TGTGCCAGCAGCCAAGGGATTGAGATTGGACTAGCGATATACAATGAGCAGTTCTTC. Translation: CASSQGIEIGLAIYNEQFF.

The chain has TRBV5-4 and TRBJ2-5, with 7 bases aligning to TRBD1. This CDR3 comprises 14 residues. With V trimmed by 2 bases and J by 1 base, 2 bases remained unmatched. CDR1 and CDR2 (germline): SGHNT, YYREEE (reference sequence). CDR3 in DNA: TGTGCCAGCAGCTTCAGGGGGACCCAAGAGACCCAGTACTTC. Translated, it gives CASSFRGTQETQYF.